The rows below give T cell receptor beta chains drawn from one sample of a study of spatial heterogeneity in lung cancer. From the 5' RACE reads, TCRdb called clonotypes with MiXCR, one entry per CDR3 protein. The table shows fewer than 45,000 distinct CDR3 sequences, with around 7.1% occurring only once. This specimen was PBMCs, taken at surgery. The receptors originated from a female donor with early-stage non-small cell lung cancer. CDR3s include the opening cysteine and the closing phenylalanine or tryptophan. The order of the fields is D gene, clone size, V gene, J gene, CDR3 DNA, CDR3 protein. A D gene is named only where the DNA matches it firmly. The listing skips clone size in some rows; elsewhere it reads once, few, many or a size class.

D gene: TRBD1; clone size: few; V gene: TRBV18; J gene: TRBJ2-7; CDR3 DNA: TGTGCCAGCTCACCGGGACAGGGGAGGGACGAGCAGTACTTC; CDR3 protein: CASSPGQGRDEQYF
D gene: TRBD1; clone size: -; V gene: TRBV6-2/TRBV6-3; J gene: TRBJ1-1; CDR3 DNA: TGTGCCAGCAGTCAAAACAGGGGGCAGAACACTGAAGCTTTCTTT; CDR3 protein: CASSQNRGQNTEAFF
D gene: TRBD1; clone size: few; V gene: TRBV18; J gene: TRBJ1-1; CDR3 DNA: TGTGCCAGCTCACCTTCGGGACAGGATATTGGAGCTTTCTTT; CDR3 protein: CASSPSGQDIGAFF
D gene: -; clone size: few; V gene: TRBV2; J gene: TRBJ1-6; CDR3 DNA: TGTGCCAGCAGTTCCGAGGCGCCCTATAATTCACCCCTCCACTTT; CDR3 protein: CASSSEAPYNSPLHF
D gene: -; clone size: -; V gene: TRBV19; J gene: TRBJ2-3; CDR3 DNA: TGTGCCAGTAAGGAGGGTTCCAGTGGAGATACGCAGTATTTT; CDR3 protein: CASKEGSSGDTQYF
D gene: TRBD2; clone size: -; V gene: TRBV27; J gene: TRBJ2-1; CDR3 DNA: TGTGCCAGCAGTTTACGCGGGGGGGCGTTCAATGAGCAGTTCTTC; CDR3 protein: CASSLRGGAFNEQFF
D gene: TRBD1; clone size: many; V gene: TRBV29-1; J gene: TRBJ1-2; CDR3 DNA: TGCAGCGTTGCTGCCGGGACAGCTGGGATTAACTATGGCTACACCTTC; CDR3 protein: CSVAAGTAGINYGYTF
D gene: -; clone size: many; V gene: TRBV5-1; J gene: TRBJ2-2; CDR3 DNA: TGCGCCAGCAGCTTGGCCGAGGCAACGAACACCGGGGAGCTGTTTTTT; CDR3 protein: CASSLAEATNTGELFF
D gene: -; clone size: -; V gene: TRBV2; J gene: TRBJ1-4; CDR3 DNA: TGTGCCAGCAAACCGGCAGAGAATGAAAAACTGTTTTTT; CDR3 protein: CASKPAENEKLFF
D gene: -; clone size: -; V gene: TRBV10-3; J gene: TRBJ2-7; CDR3 DNA: TGTGCCATCAGGGACTACAACTACGAGCAGTACTTC; CDR3 protein: CAIRDYNYEQYF
D gene: TRBD1; clone size: -; V gene: TRBV7-2; J gene: TRBJ2-5; CDR3 DNA: TGTGCCAGCAGCTTACGGCCGGAGTCCCACCTCAGGACAGGGGGACAAGAGACCCAGTACTTC; CDR3 protein: CASSLRPESHLRTGGQETQYF
D gene: -; clone size: many; V gene: TRBV5-1; J gene: TRBJ2-5; CDR3 DNA: TGCGCCAGCAGCTCCCTACAGGGCCGAACCCTCCAAGAGACCCAGTACTTC; CDR3 protein: CASSSLQGRTLQETQYF
D gene: -; clone size: -; V gene: TRBV28; J gene: TRBJ2-7; CDR3 DNA: TGTGCCAGCAGCCATTCCCAGGGCTACGAGCAGTACTTC; CDR3 protein: CASSHSQGYEQYF
D gene: -; clone size: few; V gene: TRBV7-6; J gene: TRBJ2-3; CDR3 DNA: TGTGCCAGCAGCTTAAGATTGGTGGCGACAGATACGCAGTATTTT; CDR3 protein: CASSLRLVATDTQYF
D gene: -; clone size: many; V gene: TRBV5-4; J gene: TRBJ2-5; CDR3 DNA: TGTGCCAGCAGCTTGGTTGCGGCCACAAGCGAGACCCAGTACTTC; CDR3 protein: CASSLVAATSETQYF
D gene: TRBD1; clone size: many; V gene: TRBV5-6; J gene: TRBJ2-7; CDR3 DNA: TGTGCCAGCAGTTCAGGACAGGGCTACGAGCAGTACTTC; CDR3 protein: CASSSGQGYEQYF
D gene: -; clone size: -; V gene: TRBV4-3; J gene: TRBJ2-4; CDR3 DNA: TGCGCCAGCAGCCAAGGCGCGACCCGCAAAAACATTCAGTACTTC; CDR3 protein: CASSQGATRKNIQYF
D gene: -; clone size: many; V gene: TRBV15; J gene: TRBJ2-5; CDR3 DNA: TGTGCCACCAGCAGAGATCGGAGTAGGCAAGAGACCCAGTACTTC; CDR3 protein: CATSRDRSRQETQYF
D gene: -; clone size: many; V gene: TRBV7-6; J gene: TRBJ2-6; CDR3 DNA: TGTGCCAGCGGGTTGCAGGAGGCTGGGGCCAACGTCCTGACTTTC; CDR3 protein: CASGLQEAGANVLTF
D gene: TRBD1; clone size: few; V gene: TRBV3-1; J gene: TRBJ2-7; CDR3 DNA: TGTGCCAGCAGCCTATCGGGCAGGGGGCAGAACGAGCAGTACTTC; CDR3 protein: CASSLSGRGQNEQYF
D gene: TRBD1; clone size: many; V gene: TRBV6-6; J gene: TRBJ1-3; CDR3 DNA: TGTGCCAGCAGAAATCCCCCCGCGACAGGGACTGGAAACACCATATATTTT; CDR3 protein: CASRNPPATGTGNTIYF
D gene: -; clone size: few; V gene: TRBV30; J gene: TRBJ1-3; CDR3 DNA: TGTGCCTGGAGTGGGCGAGTGCAAATAGGAAACACCATATATTTT; CDR3 protein: CAWSGRVQIGNTIYF
D gene: -; clone size: many; V gene: TRBV6-5; J gene: TRBJ1-5; CDR3 DNA: TGTGCCAGCAGTAGAGGACACAATCAGCCCCAGCATTTT; CDR3 protein: CASSRGHNQPQHF
D gene: TRBD1; clone size: -; V gene: TRBV6-2/TRBV6-3; J gene: TRBJ2-7; CDR3 DNA: TGTGCCAGCAGTTCCTTCGGACAGGCCTCCTACGAGCAGTACTTC; CDR3 protein: CASSSFGQASYEQYF
D gene: -; clone size: many; V gene: TRBV2; J gene: TRBJ1-5; CDR3 DNA: TGTGCCAGCAGGGGGAATTCCAATCAGCCCCAGCATTTT; CDR3 protein: CASRGNSNQPQHF
D gene: TRBD1; clone size: -; V gene: TRBV27; J gene: TRBJ1-2; CDR3 DNA: TGTGCCAGCAGTTCTTTGGGACAGGTGATCTATGGCTACACCTTC; CDR3 protein: CASSSLGQVIYGYTF
D gene: TRBD1; clone size: few; V gene: TRBV7-2; J gene: TRBJ2-7; CDR3 DNA: TGTGCCAGCAGCTTGGGACAGGGCGCCTACGAGCAGTACTTC; CDR3 protein: CASSLGQGAYEQYF
D gene: -; clone size: many; V gene: TRBV29-1; J gene: TRBJ2-3; CDR3 DNA: TGCAGCGTCGGACACTCTAGCACAGATACGCAGTATTTT; CDR3 protein: CSVGHSSTDTQYF
D gene: TRBD1; clone size: many; V gene: TRBV28; J gene: TRBJ1-2; CDR3 DNA: TGTGCCAGCAGTCCCCGCAGGGGGCCTCCTAACTATGGCTACACCTTC; CDR3 protein: CASSPRRGPPNYGYTF
D gene: -; clone size: many; V gene: TRBV7-6; J gene: TRBJ1-1; CDR3 DNA: TGTGCCAGCAGCTCGGTCGAGGGCGTCCCTCTTGAAGCTTTCTTT; CDR3 protein: CASSSVEGVPLEAFF
D gene: TRBD1; clone size: many; V gene: TRBV29-1; J gene: TRBJ2-5; CDR3 DNA: TGCAGCGGCCTCAGCCTGACAGGGACGGCAGGGGAGACCCAGTACTTC; CDR3 protein: CSGLSLTGTAGETQYF
D gene: -; clone size: many; V gene: TRBV9; J gene: TRBJ1-2; CDR3 DNA: TGTGCCAGCAGCGTAGATCGGGGTCTTAGCTATGGCTACACCTTC; CDR3 protein: CASSVDRGLSYGYTF
D gene: TRBD1; clone size: many; V gene: TRBV5-6; J gene: TRBJ1-2; CDR3 DNA: TGTGCCAGCAGCTTGAGACAGGGACTAGGATCCTATGGCTACACCTTC; CDR3 protein: CASSLRQGLGSYGYTF
D gene: -; clone size: -; V gene: TRBV6-6; J gene: TRBJ2-7; CDR3 DNA: TGTGCCAGCAGCATGAGCTCCTACGAGCAGTACTTC; CDR3 protein: CASSMSSYEQYF
D gene: TRBD2; clone size: few; V gene: TRBV5-6; J gene: TRBJ2-5; CDR3 DNA: TGTGCCAGCAGCCCCATAGCGGGGGTGCAAGAGACCCAGTACTTC; CDR3 protein: CASSPIAGVQETQYF
D gene: -; clone size: few; V gene: TRBV12-3/TRBV12-4; J gene: TRBJ1-5; CDR3 DNA: TGTGCCAGCAGCCCTAAGACGAATCAGCCCCAGCATTTT; CDR3 protein: CASSPKTNQPQHF
D gene: TRBD1; clone size: many; V gene: TRBV10-3; J gene: TRBJ1-1; CDR3 DNA: TGTGCCAGCTCCACAGGGGACACTGAAGCTTTCTTT; CDR3 protein: CASSTGDTEAFF
D gene: -; clone size: few; V gene: TRBV6-5; J gene: TRBJ1-4; CDR3 DNA: TGTGCCAGCAGTTACTCCGCAGATTCAACTAATGAAAAACTGTTTTTT; CDR3 protein: CASSYSADSTNEKLFF
D gene: TRBD1; clone size: many; V gene: TRBV6-2/TRBV6-3; J gene: TRBJ1-3; CDR3 DNA: TGTGCCAGCAGCCCCGGGACAGCTGGAAACACCATATATTTT; CDR3 protein: CASSPGTAGNTIYF
D gene: -; clone size: many; V gene: TRBV7-2; J gene: TRBJ2-5; CDR3 DNA: TGTGCCAGCAGCCAGGTGACTACTCTCCAAGAGACCCAGTACTTC; CDR3 protein: CASSQVTTLQETQYF
D gene: -; clone size: few; V gene: TRBV5-6; J gene: TRBJ1-4; CDR3 DNA: TGTGCCAGCAGCTTGGACACGTCCTATAATGAAAAACTGTTTTTT; CDR3 protein: CASSLDTSYNEKLFF
D gene: -; clone size: many; V gene: TRBV10-1; J gene: TRBJ2-3; CDR3 DNA: TGCGCCAGCGTTTCAGAGAGCACAGATACGCAGTATTTT; CDR3 protein: CASVSESTDTQYF
D gene: -; clone size: many; V gene: TRBV9; J gene: TRBJ1-2; CDR3 DNA: TGTGCCAGCAGCGTAGGCGGGGGATACTATGGCTACACCTTC; CDR3 protein: CASSVGGGYYGYTF
D gene: TRBD1; clone size: few; V gene: TRBV20-1; J gene: TRBJ1-5; CDR3 DNA: TGCAGTGCTACCTTCGGGACAGGTAAAAATCAGCCCCAGCATTTT; CDR3 protein: CSATFGTGKNQPQHF
D gene: -; clone size: few; V gene: TRBV20-1; J gene: TRBJ1-4; CDR3 DNA: TGCAGTGCTAGAGCGGCGGACGGGGCTAATGAAAAACTGTTTTTT; CDR3 protein: CSARAADGANEKLFF
D gene: TRBD2; clone size: many; V gene: TRBV4-1; J gene: TRBJ2-5; CDR3 DNA: TGCGCCAGCAGCCATACGGGGGGGCCGGGGGAGACCCAGTACTTC; CDR3 protein: CASSHTGGPGETQYF
D gene: -; clone size: few; V gene: TRBV18; J gene: TRBJ1-1; CDR3 DNA: TGTGCCAGCTCACCACTGGACAAGAACACTGAAGCTTTCTTT; CDR3 protein: CASSPLDKNTEAFF
D gene: TRBD1; clone size: -; V gene: TRBV19; J gene: TRBJ2-1; CDR3 DNA: TGTGCCCGAAACCCCAGGGGGCTCTACAATGAGCAGTTCTTC; CDR3 protein: CARNPRGLYNEQFF
D gene: TRBD2; clone size: many; V gene: TRBV20-1; J gene: TRBJ2-7; CDR3 DNA: TGCAGTGCTAGTGTTCCTAGCGGGGGGTACGAGCAGTACTTC; CDR3 protein: CSASVPSGGYEQYF
D gene: -; clone size: -; V gene: TRBV18; J gene: TRBJ1-2; CDR3 DNA: TGTGCCAGCTCCCGACAGGACTACGGCGGCTACACCTTC; CDR3 protein: CASSRQDYGGYTF